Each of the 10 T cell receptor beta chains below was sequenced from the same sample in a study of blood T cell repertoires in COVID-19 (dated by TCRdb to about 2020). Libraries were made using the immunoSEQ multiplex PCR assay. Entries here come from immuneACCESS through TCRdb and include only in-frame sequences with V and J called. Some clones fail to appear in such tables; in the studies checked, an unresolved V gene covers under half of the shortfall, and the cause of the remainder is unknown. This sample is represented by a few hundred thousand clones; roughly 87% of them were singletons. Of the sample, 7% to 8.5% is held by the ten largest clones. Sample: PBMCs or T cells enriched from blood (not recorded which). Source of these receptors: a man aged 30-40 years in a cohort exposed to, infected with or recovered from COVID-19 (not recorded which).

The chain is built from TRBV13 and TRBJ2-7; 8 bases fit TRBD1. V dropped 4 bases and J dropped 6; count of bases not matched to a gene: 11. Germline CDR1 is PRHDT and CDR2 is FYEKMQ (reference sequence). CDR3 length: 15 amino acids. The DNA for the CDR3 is TGTGCCAGCAGCTCCGTCTCCCGGACAGGGAGCGAGCAGTACTTC. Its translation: CASSSVSRTGSEQYF.

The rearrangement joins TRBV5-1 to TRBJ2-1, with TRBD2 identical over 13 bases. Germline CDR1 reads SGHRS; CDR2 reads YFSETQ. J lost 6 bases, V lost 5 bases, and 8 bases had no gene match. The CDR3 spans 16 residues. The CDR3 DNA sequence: TGCGCCAGCAGTTGGACTAGCGGGAGTAGAAGCAATGAGCAGTTCTTC. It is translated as CASSWTSGSRSNEQFF.

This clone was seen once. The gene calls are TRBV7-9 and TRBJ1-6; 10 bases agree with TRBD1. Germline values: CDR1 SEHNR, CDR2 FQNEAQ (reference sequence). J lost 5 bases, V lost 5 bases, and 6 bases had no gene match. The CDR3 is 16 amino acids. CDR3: CASSATGTGDNSPLHF. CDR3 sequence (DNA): TGTGCCAGCAGCGCCACCGGGACAGGGGATAATTCACCCCTCCACTTT.

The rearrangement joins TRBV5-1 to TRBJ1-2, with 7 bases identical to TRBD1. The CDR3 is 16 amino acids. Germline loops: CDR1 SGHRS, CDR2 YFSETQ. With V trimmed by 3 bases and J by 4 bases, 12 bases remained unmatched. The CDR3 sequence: CASSSGQAGFRYGYTF. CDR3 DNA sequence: TGCGCCAGCAGCTCTGGACAGGCCGGCTTTCGCTATGGCTACACCTTC. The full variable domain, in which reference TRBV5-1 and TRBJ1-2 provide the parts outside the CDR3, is KAGVTQTPRYLIKTRGQQVTLSCSPISGHRSVSWYQQTPGQGLQFLFEYFSETQRNKGNFPGRFSGRQFSNSRSEMNVSTLELGDSALYLCASSSGQAGFRYGYTFGSGTRLTVV.

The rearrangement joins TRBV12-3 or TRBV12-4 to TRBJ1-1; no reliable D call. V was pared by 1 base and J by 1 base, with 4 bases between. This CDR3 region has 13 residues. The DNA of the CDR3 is TGTGCCAGCAGTTTAGGCAGGAACACTGAAGCTTTCTTT. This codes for CASSLGRNTEAFF.

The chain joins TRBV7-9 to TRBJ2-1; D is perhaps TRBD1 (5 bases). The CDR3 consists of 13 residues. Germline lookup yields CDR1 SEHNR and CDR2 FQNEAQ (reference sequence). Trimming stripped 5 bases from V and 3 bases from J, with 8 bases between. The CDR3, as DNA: TGTGCCAGCAGCGGGGCCCTCTACAATGAGCAGTTCTTC. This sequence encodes CASSGALYNEQFF.

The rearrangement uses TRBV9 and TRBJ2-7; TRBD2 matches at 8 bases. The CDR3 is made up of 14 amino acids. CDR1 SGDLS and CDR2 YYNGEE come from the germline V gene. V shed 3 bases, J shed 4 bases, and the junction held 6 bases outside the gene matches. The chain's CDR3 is CASSEAGVGYEQYF. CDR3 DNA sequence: TGTGCCAGCAGCGAAGCGGGAGTAGGGTACGAGCAGTACTTC.

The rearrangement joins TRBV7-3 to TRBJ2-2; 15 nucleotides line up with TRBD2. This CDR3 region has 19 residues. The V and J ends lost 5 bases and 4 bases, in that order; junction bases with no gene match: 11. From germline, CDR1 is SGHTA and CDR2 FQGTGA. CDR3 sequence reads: CASSLLPGTSGRITGELFF. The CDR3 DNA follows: TGTGCCAGCAGCCTACTCCCCGGGACTAGCGGGAGGATCACCGGGGAGCTGTTTTTT.

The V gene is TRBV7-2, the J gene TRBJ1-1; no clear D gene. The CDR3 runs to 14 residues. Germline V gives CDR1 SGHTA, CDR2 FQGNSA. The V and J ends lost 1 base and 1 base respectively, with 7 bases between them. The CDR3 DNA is TGTGCCAGCAGCTTAGTCGAGGGGAACACTGAAGCTTTCTTT. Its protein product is CASSLVEGNTEAFF.

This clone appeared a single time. The CDR3 region has the DNA TGTGCCAGAAGCTTGGGACAGCTCTATGGCTACACCTTC. It translates to CARSLGQLYGYTF. The chain employs TRBV5-3 and TRBJ1-2; a possible D gene is TRBD1 (5 bases). TRBV5-3 is an ORF; its function is uncertain. There are 13 residues in the CDR3. Trimming removed 0 bases from V and 4 bases from J, with 7 bases in between.